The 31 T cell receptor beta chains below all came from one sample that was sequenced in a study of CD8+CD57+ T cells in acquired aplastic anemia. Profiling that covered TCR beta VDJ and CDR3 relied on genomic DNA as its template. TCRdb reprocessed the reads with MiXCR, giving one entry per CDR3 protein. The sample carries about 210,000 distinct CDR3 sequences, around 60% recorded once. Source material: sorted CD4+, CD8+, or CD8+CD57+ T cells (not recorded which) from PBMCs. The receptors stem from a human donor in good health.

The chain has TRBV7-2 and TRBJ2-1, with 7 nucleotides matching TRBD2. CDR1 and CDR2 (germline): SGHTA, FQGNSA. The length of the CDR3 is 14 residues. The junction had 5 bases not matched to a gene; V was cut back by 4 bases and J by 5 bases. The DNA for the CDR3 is TGTGCCAGCAGCTGGTCTAGCGGAAACAATGAGCAGTTCTTC. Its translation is CASSWSSGNNEQFF.

CDR3 bases: TGTGCCAGCTCATCCGGAGAGACCCAGTACTTC. This translates into CASSSGETQYF. The chain employs TRBV18 and TRBJ2-5; the D is unclear. CDR1 and CDR2 (germline): KGHSH, LQKENI. Trimming took off 5 bases at V and 4 bases at J, with 5 bases between the two ends. CDR3 length: 11 amino acids. The variable domain in full, completed from reference TRBV18 and TRBJ2-5, reads NAGVMQNPRHLVRRRGQEARLRCSPMKGHSHVYWYRQLPEEGLKFMVYLQKENIIDESGMPKERFSAEFPKEGPSILRIQQVVRGDSAAYFCASSSGETQYFGPGTRLLVL.

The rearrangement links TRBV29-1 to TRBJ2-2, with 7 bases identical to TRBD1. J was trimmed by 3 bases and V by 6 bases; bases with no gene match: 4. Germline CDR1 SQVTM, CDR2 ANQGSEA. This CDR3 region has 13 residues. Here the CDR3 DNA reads TGCAGCGTAGGGACAGTTGACACCGGGGAGCTGTTTTTT. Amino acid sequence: CSVGTVDTGELFF.

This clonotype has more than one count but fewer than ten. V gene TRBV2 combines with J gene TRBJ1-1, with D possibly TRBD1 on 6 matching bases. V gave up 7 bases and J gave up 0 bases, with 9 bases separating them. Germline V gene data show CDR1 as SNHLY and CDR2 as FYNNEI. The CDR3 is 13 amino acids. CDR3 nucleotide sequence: TGTGCCAGCAACGGACAGCTGAACACTGAAGCTTTCTTT. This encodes CASNGQLNTEAFF.

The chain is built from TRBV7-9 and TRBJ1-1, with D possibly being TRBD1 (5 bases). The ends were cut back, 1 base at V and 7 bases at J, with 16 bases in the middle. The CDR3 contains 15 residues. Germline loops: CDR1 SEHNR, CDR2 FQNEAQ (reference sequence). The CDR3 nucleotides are TGTGCCAGCAGCTTAGTTTCAGGAGGGGAGGGTGAAGCTTTCTTT. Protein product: CASSLVSGGEGEAFF.

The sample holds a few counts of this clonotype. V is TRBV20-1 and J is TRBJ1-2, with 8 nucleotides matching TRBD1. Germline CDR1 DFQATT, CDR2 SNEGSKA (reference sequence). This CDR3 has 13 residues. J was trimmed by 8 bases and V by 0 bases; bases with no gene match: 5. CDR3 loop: CSAREDRGIGYTF. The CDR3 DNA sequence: TGCAGTGCTAGAGAAGACAGGGGAATAGGCTACACCTTC.

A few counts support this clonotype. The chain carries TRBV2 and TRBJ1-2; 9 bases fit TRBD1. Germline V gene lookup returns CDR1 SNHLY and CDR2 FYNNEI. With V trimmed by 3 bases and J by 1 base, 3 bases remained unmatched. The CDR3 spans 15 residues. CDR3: CASSERTGVNYGYTF. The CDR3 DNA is TGTGCCAGCAGTGAGAGGACAGGGGTTAACTATGGCTACACCTTC.

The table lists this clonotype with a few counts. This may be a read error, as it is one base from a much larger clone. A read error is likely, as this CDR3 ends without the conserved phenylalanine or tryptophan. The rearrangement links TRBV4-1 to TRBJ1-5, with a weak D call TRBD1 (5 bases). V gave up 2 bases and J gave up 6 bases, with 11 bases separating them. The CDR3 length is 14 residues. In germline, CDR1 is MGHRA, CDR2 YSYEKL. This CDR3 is CASSQNGGAQPQHS. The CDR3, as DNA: TGCGCCAGCAGCCAAAACGGCGGGGCTCAGCCCCAGCATTCT.

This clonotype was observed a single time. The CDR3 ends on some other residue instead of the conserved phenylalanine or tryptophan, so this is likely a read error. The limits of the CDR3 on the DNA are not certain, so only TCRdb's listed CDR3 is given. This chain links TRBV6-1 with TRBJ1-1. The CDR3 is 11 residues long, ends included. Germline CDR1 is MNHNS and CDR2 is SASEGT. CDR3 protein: CAIRSVPRVLS.

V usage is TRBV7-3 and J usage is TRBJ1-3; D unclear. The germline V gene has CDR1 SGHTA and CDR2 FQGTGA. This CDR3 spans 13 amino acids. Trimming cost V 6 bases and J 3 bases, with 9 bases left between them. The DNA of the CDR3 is TGTGCCAGCAGTCAGGACGATGGAAACACCATATATTTT. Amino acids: CASSQDDGNTIYF.

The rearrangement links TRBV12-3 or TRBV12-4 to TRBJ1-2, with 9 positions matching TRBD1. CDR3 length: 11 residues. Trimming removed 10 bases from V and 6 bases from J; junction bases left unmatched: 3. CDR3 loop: CAIGTGNGYTF. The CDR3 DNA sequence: TGTGCCATCGGGACAGGGAATGGCTACACCTTC.

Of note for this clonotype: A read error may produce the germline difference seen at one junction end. The CDR3 coding sequence is TGTGCCAGCAGCGCCTCAGGGAGAAGCTCCTATAATTCACCCCTCCACTTT. Protein: CASSASGRSSYNSPLHF. The chain joins TRBV5-1 to TRBJ1-6; D possibly corresponds to TRBD1 (5 bases). CDR1 and CDR2 (germline): SGHRS, YFSETQ. This CDR3 region has 17 residues.

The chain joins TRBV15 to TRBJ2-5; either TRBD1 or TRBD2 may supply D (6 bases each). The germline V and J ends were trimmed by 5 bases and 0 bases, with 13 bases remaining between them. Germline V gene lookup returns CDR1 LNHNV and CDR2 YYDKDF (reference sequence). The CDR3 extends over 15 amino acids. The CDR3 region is CATSLGGQHQETQYF. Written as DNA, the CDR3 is TGTGCCACCAGCTTGGGAGGACAGCACCAAGAGACCCAGTACTTC. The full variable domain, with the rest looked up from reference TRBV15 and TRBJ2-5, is DAMVIQNPRYQVTQFGKPVTLSCSQTLNHNVMYWYQQKSSQAPKLLFHYYDKDFNNEADTPDNFQSRRPNTSFCFLDIRSPGLGDTAMYLCATSLGGQHQETQYFGPGTRLLVL.

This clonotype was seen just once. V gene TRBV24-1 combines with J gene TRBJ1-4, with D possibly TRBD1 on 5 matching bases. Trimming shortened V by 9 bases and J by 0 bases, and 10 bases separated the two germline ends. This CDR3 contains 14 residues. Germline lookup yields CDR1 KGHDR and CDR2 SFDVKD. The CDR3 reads CATPRVPTNEKLFF. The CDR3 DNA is TGTGCCACCCCCAGGGTACCAACTAATGAAAAACTGTTTTTT.

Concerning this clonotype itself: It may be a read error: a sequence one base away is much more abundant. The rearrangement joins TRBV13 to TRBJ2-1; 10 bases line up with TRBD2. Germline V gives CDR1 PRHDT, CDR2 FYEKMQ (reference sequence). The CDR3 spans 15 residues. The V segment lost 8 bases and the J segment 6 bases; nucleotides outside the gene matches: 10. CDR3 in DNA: TGTGCCAGCGGTTTGGTAGCGGGGGGTCTCAATGAGCAGTTCTTC. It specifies CASGLVAGGLNEQFF.

The CDR3 loop reads CASSQVIGAGYEQYF. For the CDR3, the DNA is TGCGCCAGCAGCCAAGTGATTGGGGCTGGGTACGAGCAGTACTTC. The rearrangement links TRBV4-3 to TRBJ2-7; D is possibly TRBD1 (5 bases). Germline V gene sequence: CDR1 LGHNA, CDR2 YSLEER. The CDR3 runs 15 residues. V was pared by 1 base and J by 4 bases, with 14 bases between.

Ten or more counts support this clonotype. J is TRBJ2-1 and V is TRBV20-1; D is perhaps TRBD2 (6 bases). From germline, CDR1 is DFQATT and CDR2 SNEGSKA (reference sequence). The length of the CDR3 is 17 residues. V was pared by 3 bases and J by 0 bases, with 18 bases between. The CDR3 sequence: CSASFSDLGSSYNEQFF. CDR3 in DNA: TGCAGTGCTAGTTTTTCGGATCTCGGGAGCTCCTACAATGAGCAGTTCTTC.

DNA for the CDR3: TGTGCCAGCAGTCCCGGACTAGCGGGAGGGCCAGATACGCAGTATTTT. Protein sequence: CASSPGLAGGPDTQYF. The chain carries TRBV11-3 and TRBJ2-3, with TRBD2 matching over 15 bases. CDR3 length: 16 amino acids. V trimming: 6 bases; J trimming: 4 bases; junction bases outside the gene matches: 5. Germline V lookup: CDR1 SGHNT, CDR2 YENEEA.

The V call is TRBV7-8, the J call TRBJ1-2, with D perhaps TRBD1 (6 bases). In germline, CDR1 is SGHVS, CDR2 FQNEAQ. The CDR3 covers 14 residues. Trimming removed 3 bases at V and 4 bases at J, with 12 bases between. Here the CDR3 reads CASSFPDSTYGYTF. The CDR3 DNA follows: TGTGCCAGCAGCTTCCCGGACAGTACCTATGGCTACACCTTC.

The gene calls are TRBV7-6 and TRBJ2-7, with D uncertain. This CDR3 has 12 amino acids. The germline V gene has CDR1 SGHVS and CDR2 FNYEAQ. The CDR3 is CARSLNLYEQYF. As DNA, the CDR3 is TGTGCTAGAAGCTTAAATCTCTACGAGCAGTACTTC.

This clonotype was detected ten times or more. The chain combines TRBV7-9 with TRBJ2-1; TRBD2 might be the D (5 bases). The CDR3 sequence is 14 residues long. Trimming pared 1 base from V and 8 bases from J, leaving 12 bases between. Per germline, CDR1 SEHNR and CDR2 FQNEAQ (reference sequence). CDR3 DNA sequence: TGTGCCAGCAGCTTAGTTGAGGGTATGGATGAGCAGTTCTTC. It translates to CASSLVEGMDEQFF.

Here the CDR3 DNA reads TGCAGTGCCCAGAAGGGCGGGAGGGGGCCCCGCACCGAGCAGTACTTC. It yields the protein CSAQKGGRGPRTEQYF. The V and J genes are TRBV20-1 and TRBJ2-4; 9 bases match TRBD2. Near its end, the DNA agrees better with TRBJ2-7, so the J call may be wrong. The germline V gene has CDR1 DFQATT and CDR2 SNEGSKA (reference sequence). This CDR3 contains 16 residues.

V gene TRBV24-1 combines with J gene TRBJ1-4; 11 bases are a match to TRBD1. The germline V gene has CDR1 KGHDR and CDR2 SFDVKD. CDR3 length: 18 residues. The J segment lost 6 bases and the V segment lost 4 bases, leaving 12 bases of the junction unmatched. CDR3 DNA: TGTGCCACCAGTGACCGTCGGACAGGGGGCGCGGCTGATGAAAAACTGTTTTTT. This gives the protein CATSDRRTGGAADEKLFF.

CDR3 region: CASSSAREQETQYF. The CDR3 region has the DNA TGTGCCAGCAGCTCTGCCCGGGAGCAAGAGACCCAGTACTTC. V is TRBV7-6 and J is TRBJ2-5, with D perhaps matching TRBD2 (6 bases). Germline V gene lookup returns CDR1 SGHVS and CDR2 FNYEAQ. This CDR3 is built from 14 residues. V gave up 4 bases and J gave up 2 bases, with 11 bases separating them.

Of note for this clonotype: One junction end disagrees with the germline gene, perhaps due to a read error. The CDR3 DNA sequence: TGTGCCATCAGTGAGTCGATTTGGGAACGCTACACCTTC. Translated: CAISESIWERYTF. The V and J genes are TRBV2 and TRBJ1-2, with D uncertain. The CDR3 sequence is 13 residues long. Germline CDR1 and CDR2: SNHLY and FYNNEI.

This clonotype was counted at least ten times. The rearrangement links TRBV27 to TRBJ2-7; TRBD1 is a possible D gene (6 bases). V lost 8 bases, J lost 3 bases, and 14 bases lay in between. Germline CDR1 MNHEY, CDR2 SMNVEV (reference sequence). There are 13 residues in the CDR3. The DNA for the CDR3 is TGTGCCAGCTCGGAGATACAGGGCTACGAGCAGTACTTC. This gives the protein CASSEIQGYEQYF.

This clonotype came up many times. CDR3 amino acids: CASSERRPMNTEAFF. The CDR3 nucleotides are TGTGCCAGCAGTGAACGTAGACCTATGAACACTGAAGCTTTCTTT. This sequence joins TRBV2 and TRBJ1-1; no definite D call. Trimming cost V 2 bases and J 0 bases, with 10 bases left between them. The CDR3 sequence is 15 residues long. Germline V lookup: CDR1 SNHLY, CDR2 FYNNEI.

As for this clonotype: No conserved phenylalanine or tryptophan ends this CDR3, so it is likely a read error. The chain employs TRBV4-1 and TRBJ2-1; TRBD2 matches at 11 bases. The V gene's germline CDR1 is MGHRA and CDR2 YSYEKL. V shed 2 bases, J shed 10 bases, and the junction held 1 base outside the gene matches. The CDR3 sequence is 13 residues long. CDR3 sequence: CASSQLAGGEQFL. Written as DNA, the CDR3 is TGCGCCAGCAGCCAATTAGCGGGAGGGGAGCAGTTCCTC.

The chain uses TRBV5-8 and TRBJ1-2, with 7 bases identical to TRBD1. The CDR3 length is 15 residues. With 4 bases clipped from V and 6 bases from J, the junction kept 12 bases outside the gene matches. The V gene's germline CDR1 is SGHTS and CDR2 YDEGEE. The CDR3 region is CASSHRGQRHHGYTF. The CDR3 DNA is TGTGCCAGCAGCCACAGGGGTCAACGACACCATGGCTACACCTTC.

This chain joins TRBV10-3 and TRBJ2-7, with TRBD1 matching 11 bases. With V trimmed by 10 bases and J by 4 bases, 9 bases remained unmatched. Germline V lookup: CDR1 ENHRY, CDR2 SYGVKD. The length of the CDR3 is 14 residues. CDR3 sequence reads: CASQSGTGGYEQYF. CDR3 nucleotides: TGTGCCAGCCAGTCCGGGACAGGGGGTTACGAGCAGTACTTC.

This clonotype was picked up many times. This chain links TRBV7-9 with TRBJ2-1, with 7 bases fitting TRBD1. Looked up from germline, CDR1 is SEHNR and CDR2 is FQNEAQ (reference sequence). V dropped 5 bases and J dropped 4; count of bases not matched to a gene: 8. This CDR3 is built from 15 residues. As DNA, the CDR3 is TGTGCCAGCAGCGGCGGACAGGAGGTATACAATGAGCAGTTCTTC. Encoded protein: CASSGGQEVYNEQFF.